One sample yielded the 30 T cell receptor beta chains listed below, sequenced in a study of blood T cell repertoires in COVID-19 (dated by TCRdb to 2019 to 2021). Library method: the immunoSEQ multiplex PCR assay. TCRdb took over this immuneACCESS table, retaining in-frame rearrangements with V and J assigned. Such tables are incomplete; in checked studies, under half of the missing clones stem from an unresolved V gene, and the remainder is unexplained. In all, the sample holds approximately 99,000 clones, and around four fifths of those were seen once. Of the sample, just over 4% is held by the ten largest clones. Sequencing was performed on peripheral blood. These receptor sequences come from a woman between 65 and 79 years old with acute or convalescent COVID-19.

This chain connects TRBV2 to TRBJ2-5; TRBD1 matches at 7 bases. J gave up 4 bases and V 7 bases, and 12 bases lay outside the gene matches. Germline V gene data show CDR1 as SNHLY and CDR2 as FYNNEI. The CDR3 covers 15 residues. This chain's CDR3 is CASKRQGGWGETQYF. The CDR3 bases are TGTGCCAGCAAGAGACAGGGTGGTTGGGGAGAGACCCAGTACTTC.

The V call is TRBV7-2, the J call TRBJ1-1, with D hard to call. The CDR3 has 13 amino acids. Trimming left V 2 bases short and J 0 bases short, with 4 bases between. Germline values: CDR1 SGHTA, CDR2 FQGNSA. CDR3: CASSLFVNTEAFF. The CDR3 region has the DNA TGTGCCAGCAGCTTATTCGTGAACACTGAAGCTTTCTTT.

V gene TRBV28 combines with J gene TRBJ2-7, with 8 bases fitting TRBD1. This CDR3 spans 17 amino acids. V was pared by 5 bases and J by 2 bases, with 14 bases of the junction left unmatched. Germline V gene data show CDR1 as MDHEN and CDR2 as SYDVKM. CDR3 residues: CASSPGQGRAVTYEQYF. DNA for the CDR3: TGTGCCAGCAGTCCTGGACAGGGTCGAGCGGTTACCTACGAGCAGTACTTC.

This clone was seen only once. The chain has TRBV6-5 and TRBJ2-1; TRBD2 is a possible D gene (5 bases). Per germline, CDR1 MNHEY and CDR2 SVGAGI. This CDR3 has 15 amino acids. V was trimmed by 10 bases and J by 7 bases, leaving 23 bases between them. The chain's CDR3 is CATPPPGSRRNEQFF. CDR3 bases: TGTGCCACCCCACCCCCCGGGTCCAGGAGGAATGAGCAGTTCTTC.

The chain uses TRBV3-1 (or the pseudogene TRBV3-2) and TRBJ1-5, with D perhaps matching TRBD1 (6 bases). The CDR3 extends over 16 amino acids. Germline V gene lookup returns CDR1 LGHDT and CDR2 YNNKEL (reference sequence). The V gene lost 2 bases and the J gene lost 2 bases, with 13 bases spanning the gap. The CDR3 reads CASSQFTGMGNQPQHF. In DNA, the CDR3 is TGTGCCAGCAGCCAATTTACAGGGATGGGCAATCAGCCCCAGCATTTT.

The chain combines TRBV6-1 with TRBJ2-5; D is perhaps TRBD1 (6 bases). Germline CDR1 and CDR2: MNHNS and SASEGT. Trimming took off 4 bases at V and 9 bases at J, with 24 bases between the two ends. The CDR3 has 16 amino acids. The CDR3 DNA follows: TGTGCCAGCAGTGTATCCGGGACAAGAGGTACCCAGGCCCAGTACTTC. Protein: CASSVSGTRGTQAQYF.

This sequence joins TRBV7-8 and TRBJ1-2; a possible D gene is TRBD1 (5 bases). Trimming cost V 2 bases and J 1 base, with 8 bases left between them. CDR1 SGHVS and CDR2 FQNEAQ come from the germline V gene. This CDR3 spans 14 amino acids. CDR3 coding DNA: TGTGCCAGCAGCTTATCCAGGGATAACTATGGCTACACCTTC. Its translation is CASSLSRDNYGYTF.

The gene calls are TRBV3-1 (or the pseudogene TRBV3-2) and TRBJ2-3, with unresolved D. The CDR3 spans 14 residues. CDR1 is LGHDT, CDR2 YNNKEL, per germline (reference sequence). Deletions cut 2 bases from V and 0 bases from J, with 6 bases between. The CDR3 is CASSQRLSTDTQYF. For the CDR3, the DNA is TGTGCCAGCAGCCAAAGACTGAGCACAGATACGCAGTATTTT.

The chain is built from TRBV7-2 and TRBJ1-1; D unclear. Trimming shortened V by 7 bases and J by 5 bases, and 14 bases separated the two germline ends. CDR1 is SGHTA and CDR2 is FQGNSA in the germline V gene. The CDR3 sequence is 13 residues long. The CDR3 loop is CASIGVSNTEAFF. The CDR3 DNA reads TGTGCCAGCATTGGAGTTTCGAATACTGAAGCTTTCTTT.

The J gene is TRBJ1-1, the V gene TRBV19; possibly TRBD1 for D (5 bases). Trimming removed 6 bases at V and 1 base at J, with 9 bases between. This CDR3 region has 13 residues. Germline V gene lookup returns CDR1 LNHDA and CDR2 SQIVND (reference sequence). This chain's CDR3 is CASRDSRNTEAFF. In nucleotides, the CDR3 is TGTGCCAGTAGAGACAGCAGGAACACTGAAGCTTTCTTT.

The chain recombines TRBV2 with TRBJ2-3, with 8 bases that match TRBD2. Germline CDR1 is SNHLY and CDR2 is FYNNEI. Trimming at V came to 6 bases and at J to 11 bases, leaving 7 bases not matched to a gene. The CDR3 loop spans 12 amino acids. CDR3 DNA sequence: TGTGCCAGCAGCGCGGACCGGGGGGGGCAGTATTTT. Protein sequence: CASSADRGGQYF.

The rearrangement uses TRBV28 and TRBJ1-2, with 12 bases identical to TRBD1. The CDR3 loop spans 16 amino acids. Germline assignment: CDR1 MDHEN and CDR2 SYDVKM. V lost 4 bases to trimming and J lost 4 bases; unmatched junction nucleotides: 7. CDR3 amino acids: CASSWGQGAVIYGYTF. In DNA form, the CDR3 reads TGTGCCAGCAGTTGGGGACAGGGGGCAGTAATCTATGGCTACACCTTC.

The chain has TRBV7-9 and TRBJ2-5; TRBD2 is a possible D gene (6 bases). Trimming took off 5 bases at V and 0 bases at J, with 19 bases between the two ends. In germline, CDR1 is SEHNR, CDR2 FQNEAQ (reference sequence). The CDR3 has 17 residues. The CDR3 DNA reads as TGTGCCAGCAGCCCCCCCTCAGACGGACTATACCAAGAGACCCAGTACTTC. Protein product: CASSPPSDGLYQETQYF. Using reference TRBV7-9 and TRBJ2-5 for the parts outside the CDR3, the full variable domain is DTGVSQNPRHKITKRGQNVTFRCDPISEHNRLYWYRQTLGQGPEFLTYFQNEAQLEKSRLLSDRFSAERPKGSFSTLEIQRTEQGDSAMYLCASSPPSDGLYQETQYFGPGTRLLVL.

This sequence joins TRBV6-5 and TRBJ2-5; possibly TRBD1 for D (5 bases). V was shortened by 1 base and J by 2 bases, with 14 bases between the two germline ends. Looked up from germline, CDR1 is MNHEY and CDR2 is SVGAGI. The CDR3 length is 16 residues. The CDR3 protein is CASSYLTRVSQETQYF. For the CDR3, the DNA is TGTGCCAGCAGTTACTTAACCAGGGTTTCGCAAGAGACCCAGTACTTC.

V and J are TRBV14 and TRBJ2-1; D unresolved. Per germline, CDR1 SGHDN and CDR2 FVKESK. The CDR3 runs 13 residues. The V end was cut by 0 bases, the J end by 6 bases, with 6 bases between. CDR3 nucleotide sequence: TGTGCCAGCAGCCAAGACGACTTCAATGAGCAGTTCTTC. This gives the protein CASSQDDFNEQFF.

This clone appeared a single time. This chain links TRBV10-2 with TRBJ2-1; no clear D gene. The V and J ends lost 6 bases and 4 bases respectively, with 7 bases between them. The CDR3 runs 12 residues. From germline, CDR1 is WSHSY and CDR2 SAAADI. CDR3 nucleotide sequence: TGCGCCAGCAGACACGTTTACAATGAGCAGTTCTTC. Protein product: CASRHVYNEQFF.

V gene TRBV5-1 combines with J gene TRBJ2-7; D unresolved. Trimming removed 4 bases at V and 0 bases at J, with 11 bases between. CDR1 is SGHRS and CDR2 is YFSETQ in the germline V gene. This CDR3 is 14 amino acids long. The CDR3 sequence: CASSEGDTSYEQYF. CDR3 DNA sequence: TGCGCCAGCAGCGAAGGTGACACCTCCTACGAGCAGTACTTC.

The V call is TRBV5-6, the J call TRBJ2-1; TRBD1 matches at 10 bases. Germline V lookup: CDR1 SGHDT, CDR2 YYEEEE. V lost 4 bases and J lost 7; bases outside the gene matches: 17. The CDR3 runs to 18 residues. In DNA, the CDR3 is TGTGCCAGCAGCATCCGGGACAGGGGTGTCGGGCGCCTAAATGAGCAGTTCTTC. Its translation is CASSIRDRGVGRLNEQFF.

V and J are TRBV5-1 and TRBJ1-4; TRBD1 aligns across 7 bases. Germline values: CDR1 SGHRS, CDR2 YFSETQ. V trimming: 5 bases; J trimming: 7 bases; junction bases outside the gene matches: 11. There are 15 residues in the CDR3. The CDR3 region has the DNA TGCGCCAGCAGTTTTAAGGGGGCTGAGGGTGAAAAACTGTTTTTT. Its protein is CASSFKGAEGEKLFF.

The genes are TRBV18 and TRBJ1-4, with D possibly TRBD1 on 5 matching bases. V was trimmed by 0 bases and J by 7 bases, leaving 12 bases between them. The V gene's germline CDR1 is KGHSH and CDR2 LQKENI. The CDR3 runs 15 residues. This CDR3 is CASSPPMGGSEKLFF. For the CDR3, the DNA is TGTGCCAGCTCACCACCGATGGGGGGTAGTGAAAAACTGTTTTTT.

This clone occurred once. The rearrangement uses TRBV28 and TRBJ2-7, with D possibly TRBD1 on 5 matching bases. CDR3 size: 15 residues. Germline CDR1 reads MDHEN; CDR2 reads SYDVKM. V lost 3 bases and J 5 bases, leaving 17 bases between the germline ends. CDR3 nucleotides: TGTGCCAGCAGTTTTCCTTCTCAGGGAAACCACGAGCAGTACTTC. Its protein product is CASSFPSQGNHEQYF.

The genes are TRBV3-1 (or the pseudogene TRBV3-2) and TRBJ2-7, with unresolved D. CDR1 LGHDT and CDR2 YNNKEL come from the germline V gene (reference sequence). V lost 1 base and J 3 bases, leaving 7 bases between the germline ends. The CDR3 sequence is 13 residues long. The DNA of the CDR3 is TGTGCCAGCAGCCAAGGGCTAGTCTACGAGCAGTACTTC. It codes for CASSQGLVYEQYF.

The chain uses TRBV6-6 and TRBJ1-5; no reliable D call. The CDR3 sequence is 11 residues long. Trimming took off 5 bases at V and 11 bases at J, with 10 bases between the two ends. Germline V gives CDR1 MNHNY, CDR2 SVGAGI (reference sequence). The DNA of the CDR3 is TGTGCCAGCAGTATGACTATTACCCAGCATTTT. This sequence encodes CASSMTITQHF.

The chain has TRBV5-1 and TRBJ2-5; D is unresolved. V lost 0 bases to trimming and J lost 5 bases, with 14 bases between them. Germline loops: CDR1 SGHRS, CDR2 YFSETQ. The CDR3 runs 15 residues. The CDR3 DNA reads TGCGCCAGCAGCTTGGGACCGCCACCACAGGAGACCCAGTACTTC. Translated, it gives CASSLGPPPQETQYF.

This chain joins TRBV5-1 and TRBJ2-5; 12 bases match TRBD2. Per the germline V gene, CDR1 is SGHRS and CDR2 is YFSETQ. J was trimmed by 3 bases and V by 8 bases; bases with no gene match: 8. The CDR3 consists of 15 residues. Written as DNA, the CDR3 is TGCGCCAGTTCGCGGACTAGCGGGGCGGAAGAGACCCAGTACTTC. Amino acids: CASSRTSGAEETQYF.

The DNA for the CDR3 is TGTGCCAGCAGCCAAGCCACAGGTCGCTATGGCTACACCTTC. Its protein is CASSQATGRYGYTF. The V gene is TRBV3-1 (or the pseudogene TRBV3-2), the J gene TRBJ1-2, with TRBD1 as a possible D gene (5 bases). The CDR3 sequence is 14 residues long. CDR1 is LGHDT and CDR2 is YNNKEL in the germline V gene (reference sequence). Trimming took off 1 base at V and 4 bases at J, with 10 bases between the two ends.

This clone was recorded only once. CDR3 in amino acids: CASSQGHLGGAEAFF. The CDR3 coding sequence is TGCGCCAGCAGCCAAGGTCATCTCGGGGGGGCTGAAGCTTTCTTT. The chain carries TRBV4-3 and TRBJ1-1, with D perhaps matching TRBD1 (5 bases). The germline V gene has CDR1 LGHNA and CDR2 YSLEER. V lost 1 base and J lost 6, with 15 bases in between. The CDR3 consists of 15 residues.

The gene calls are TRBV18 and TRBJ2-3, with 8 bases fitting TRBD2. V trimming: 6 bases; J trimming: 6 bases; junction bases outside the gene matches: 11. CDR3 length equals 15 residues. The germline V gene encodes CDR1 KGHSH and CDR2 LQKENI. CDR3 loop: CASSPESRGADTQYF. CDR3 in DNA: TGTGCCAGCTCCCCAGAATCGCGGGGGGCGGATACGCAGTATTTT.

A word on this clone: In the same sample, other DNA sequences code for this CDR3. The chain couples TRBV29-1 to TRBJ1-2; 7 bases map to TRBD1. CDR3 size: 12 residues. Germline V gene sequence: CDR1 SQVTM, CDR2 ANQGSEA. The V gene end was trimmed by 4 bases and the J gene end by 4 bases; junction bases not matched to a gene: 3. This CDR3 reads CSVAGTAYGYTF. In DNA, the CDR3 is TGCAGCGTTGCTGGGACAGCCTATGGCTACACCTTC.

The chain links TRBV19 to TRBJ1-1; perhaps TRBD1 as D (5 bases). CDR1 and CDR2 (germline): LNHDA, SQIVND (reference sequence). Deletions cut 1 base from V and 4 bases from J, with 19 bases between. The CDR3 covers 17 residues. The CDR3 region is CASSIGSRAGSSTEAFF. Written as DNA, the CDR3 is TGTGCCAGTAGTATAGGGTCCAGGGCCGGGTCTAGCACTGAAGCTTTCTTT.